The 11 T cell receptor beta chains presented below share a single source sample, sequenced in a study of cytomegalovirus exposure and HLA in healthy donors. The primer mix had 60 Vbeta and 13 Jbeta primers. Sequencing used immunoSEQ multiplex PCR; TCRdb keeps in-frame clones, though not all of them. The sample gives under 200,000 clones, approximately 86% of which show up once; roughly 0.33% is in the top ten. Source material: PBMCs. The receptors derive from a woman aged 30 to 39 in good health and CMV-seronegative.

J is TRBJ2-1 and V is TRBV7-9, with a tentative D call TRBD1 (6 bases). This CDR3 contains 15 residues. Trimming removed 5 bases from V and 4 bases from J, with 15 bases in between. Germline lookup yields CDR1 SEHNR and CDR2 FQNEAQ (reference sequence). This CDR3 is CASSGGGGQYNEQFF. The CDR3 DNA reads TGTGCCAGCAGCGGCGGTGGGGGACAATACAATGAGCAGTTCTTC.

Here the CDR3 DNA reads TGTGCCTGGACCGGCGGTCTGAACACTGAAGCTTTCTTT. The encoded protein is CAWTGGLNTEAFF. The chain combines TRBV30 with TRBJ1-1; D uncertain. With 4 bases removed from V and 0 bases from J, the gap between germline ends came to 9 bases. Germline assignment: CDR1 GTSNPN and CDR2 SVGIG (reference sequence). The length of the CDR3 is 13 residues.

CDR3 amino acids: CASSLRTLTGSYEQYF. The CDR3 DNA sequence: TGCGCCAGCAGCCTACGGACCCTCACGGGGTCCTACGAGCAGTACTTC. This chain uses TRBV4-1 with TRBJ2-7; tentatively, D is TRBD2 (5 bases). The CDR3 runs to 16 residues. From germline, CDR1 is MGHRA and CDR2 YSYEKL. Trimming pared 4 bases from V and 1 base from J, leaving 17 bases between.

The gene calls are TRBV10-3 and TRBJ2-7, with a tentative D call TRBD1 (6 bases). The germline V and J ends were trimmed by 0 bases and 7 bases, with 16 bases remaining between them. CDR1 is ENHRY and CDR2 is SYGVKD in the germline V gene. The CDR3 runs 15 residues. The CDR3 sequence is CAISESRSKQGEQYF. CDR3 bases: TGTGCCATCAGTGAGTCTAGGAGCAAGCAGGGGGAGCAGTACTTC.

V is TRBV5-4 and J is TRBJ2-1; D perhaps matches TRBD2 (6 bases). The CDR3 consists of 16 residues. V was clipped by 4 bases and J by 1 base, with 15 bases between them. CDR1 SGHNT and CDR2 YYREEE come from the germline V gene (reference sequence). The CDR3 DNA follows: TGTGCCAGCAGCCCCCGGACCGGGAGTTCCTACAATGAGCAGTTCTTC. It specifies CASSPRTGSSYNEQFF.

This clone was picked up a small number of times. The CDR3 region has the DNA TGTGCTAGTGGTTTTAGAAGCGGAGACAACACCGGGGAGCTGTTTTTT. As protein: CASGFRSGDNTGELFF. This chain uses TRBV12-5 with TRBJ2-2; D may be TRBD2 (5 bases). V was cut by 3 bases and J by 2 bases, with 13 bases left in between. Germline loops: CDR1 LGHNT, CDR2 FRNRAP. The CDR3 runs to 16 residues.

CDR3 DNA sequence: TGTGCCAGCAGTGCGGACAGGGTAGGGTCCTACGAGCAGTACTTC. It encodes CASSADRVGSYEQYF. The J gene is TRBJ2-7, the V gene TRBV27, with 8 nucleotides matching TRBD1. The germline V gene encodes CDR1 MNHEY and CDR2 SMNVEV (reference sequence). V shed 5 bases, J shed 1 base, and the junction held 7 bases outside the gene matches. The CDR3 runs to 15 residues.

The chain couples TRBV11-2 to TRBJ2-7, with TRBD1 matching over 8 bases. This CDR3 has 15 residues. J was trimmed by 3 bases and V by 8 bases; bases with no gene match: 12. Germline CDR1 SGHAT, CDR2 FQNNGV. CDR3 protein: CASGPIRDRLYEQYF. CDR3 coding DNA: TGTGCCAGCGGACCCATACGGGACAGGCTCTACGAGCAGTACTTC.

In its sample, this clone was seen once. This chain links TRBV6-5 with TRBJ2-3; D may be TRBD2 (5 bases). V was shortened by 2 bases and J by 1 base, with 10 bases between the two germline ends. Germline assignment: CDR1 MNHEY and CDR2 SVGAGI. The CDR3 runs to 15 residues. The CDR3 region is CASSYVGAGTDTQYF. The CDR3 bases are TGTGCCAGCAGTTACGTGGGAGCTGGCACAGATACGCAGTATTTT.

V is TRBV6-6 and J is TRBJ2-5; 8 bases are shared with TRBD2. With 2 bases clipped from V and 5 bases from J, the junction kept 4 bases outside the gene matches. Germline CDR1 and CDR2: MNHNY and SVGAGI (reference sequence). The CDR3 contains 14 residues. The DNA for the CDR3 is TGTGCCAGCAGTTACAGGACTAGCACGGAGACCCAGTACTTC. Protein product: CASSYRTSTETQYF.

This rearrangement joins TRBV19 to TRBJ1-4; 9 bases are shared with TRBD1. This CDR3 comprises 15 residues. Germline values: CDR1 LNHDA, CDR2 SQIVND (reference sequence). The V gene end was trimmed by 5 bases and the J gene end by 6 bases; junction bases not matched to a gene: 7. DNA of the CDR3: TGTGCCAGTAGTCCCCTGACAGGGGGTGATGAAAAACTGTTTTTT. Translated: CASSPLTGGDEKLFF.